This TCR beta chain was identified in a study of cytomegalovirus exposure and HLA in healthy donors. Study-level results: Altogether, 150 or so TCR beta chains were recorded as cytomegalovirus-associated. Later, an analysis found that common viral pathogens appeared to be linked with several of the most significant clusters.

In the case of this clone: Its antigen remains unidentified.

PCR involved 60 Vbeta and 13 Jbeta primers. Sequencing used immunoSEQ multiplex PCR; TCRdb keeps in-frame clones, though not all of them. The table lists 100,000 to 150,000 clones, 80% of them singletons. Input material: PBMCs. This TCR was sampled from a young man in good health and CMV-seropositive.

CDR3 loop: CASRPDYLYNEQFF. The CDR3 DNA reads as TGTGCCAGCAGGCCGGACTACCTGTACAATGAGCAGTTCTTC. V and J are TRBV6-5 and TRBJ2-1; D is possibly TRBD2 (6 bases). The V gene's germline CDR1 is MNHEY and CDR2 SVGAGI. Trimming stripped 6 bases from V and 4 bases from J, with 13 bases between. The CDR3 has 14 amino acids.